These 19 T cell receptor beta chains came from one sample sequenced in a study of long-term antiretroviral therapy in people with HIV. The authors ran the immunoSEQ assay, v3.0, at survey level. Profiling relied on immunoSEQ multiplex PCR, and the TCRdb table lists in-frame clones only, not all of them. The data show tens of thousands of clones, approximately 80% seen once. The sample in question was unsorted PBMCs, obtained 1.1 years before starting antiretroviral therapy. The receptors were sampled from a woman aged 25-40 years with HIV.

The chain couples TRBV6-6 to TRBJ2-3; D unclear. V was cut by 1 base and J by 6 bases, with 11 bases left in between. In germline, CDR1 is MNHNY, CDR2 SVGAGI (reference sequence). The CDR3 contains 14 residues. The CDR3 sequence is CASSYFPPGDTQYF. The CDR3 nucleotides read TGTGCCAGCAGTTACTTTCCCCCAGGCGATACGCAGTATTTT.

The CDR3 is CASSLTGPEAFF. As DNA, the CDR3 is TGTGCCAGCAGCTTAACCGGGCCTGAAGCTTTCTTT. The genes are TRBV7-2 and TRBJ1-1; D not resolved. This CDR3 region has 12 residues. Germline V gives CDR1 SGHTA, CDR2 FQGNSA. Trimming stripped 2 bases from V and 6 bases from J, with 7 bases between.

V and J are TRBV30 and TRBJ1-2; no definite D call. The V gene lost 4 bases and the J gene lost 8 bases, with 14 bases spanning the gap. The CDR3 loop spans 12 amino acids. CDR1 and CDR2 (germline): GTSNPN, SVGIG (reference sequence). This CDR3 is CAWTGGTRGYTF. The CDR3 bases are TGTGCCTGGACCGGAGGAACTCGGGGCTACACCTTC. The variable domain in full, with the rest retrieved from reference TRBV30 and TRBJ1-2, is SQTIHQWPATLVQPVGSPLSLECTVEGTSNPNLYWYRQAAGRGLQLLFYSVGIGQISSEVPQNLSASRPQDRQFILSSKKLLLSDSGFYLCAWTGGTRGYTFGSGTRLTVV.

The chain joins TRBV11-3 to TRBJ2-7; the match to TRBD1 covers 7 bases. V lost 3 bases to trimming and J lost 7 bases; unmatched junction nucleotides: 6. Germline CDR1 is SGHNT and CDR2 is YENEEA. The CDR3 length is 13 residues. The CDR3 loop reads CASSLQQTGEQYF. The CDR3 DNA reads TGTGCCAGCAGCTTGCAGCAGACAGGGGAGCAGTACTTC.

The V gene is TRBV2, the J gene TRBJ1-1; the D is unclear. V shed 4 bases and J shed 1 base, with 16 bases lying between them. Germline loops: CDR1 SNHLY, CDR2 FYNNEI. The CDR3 runs 16 residues. In DNA, the CDR3 is TGTGCCAGCAGTGGGCCCCCCAGAGGAGCGAACACTGAAGCTTTCTTT. Translation: CASSGPPRGANTEAFF.

J is TRBJ2-4 and V is TRBV27, with 8 nucleotides matching TRBD2. The CDR3 is made up of 15 amino acids. The germline CDR1 and CDR2 sequences are MNHEY and SMNVEV (reference sequence). Germline trimming cut 0 bases from V and 8 bases from J; bases unmatched to any gene: 6. CDR3: CASSLSRGGVDIQYF. The CDR3 DNA reads as TGTGCCAGCAGTTTATCCCGGGGGGGCGTGGACATTCAGTACTTC.

In its sample, this clone was seen once. The CDR3 sequence: CASETGGMNTEAFF. CDR3 coding DNA: TGTGCCAGTGAGACAGGGGGCATGAACACTGAAGCTTTCTTT. This chain joins TRBV7-9 and TRBJ1-1, with 10 bases identical to TRBD1. The germline gives CDR1 SEHNR, CDR2 FQNEAQ (reference sequence). Trimming removed 9 bases from V and 0 bases from J; junction bases left unmatched: 4. The CDR3 is 14 amino acids. Together with reference TRBV7-9 and TRBJ1-1, the CDR3 gives the full variable domain: DTGVSQNPRHKITKRGQNVTFRCDPISEHNRLYWYRQTLGQGPEFLTYFQNEAQLEKSRLLSDRFSAERPKGSFSTLEIQRTEQGDSAMYLCASETGGMNTEAFFGQGTRLTVV.

The rearrangement joins TRBV9 to TRBJ2-7; 16 nucleotides match TRBD2. Germline values: CDR1 SGDLS, CDR2 YYNGEE. Trimming took 0 bases from V and 1 from J; bases not matched to a gene: 4. This CDR3 is built from 18 residues. The DNA for the CDR3 is TGTGCCAGCAGCGTAGAGGGGACTAGCGGGGGGGCGTCCTACGAGCAGTACGTC. It codes for CASSVEGTSGGASYEQYV.

J is TRBJ1-2 and V is TRBV20-1; no definite D call. The CDR3 contains 11 residues. Germline loops: CDR1 DFQATT, CDR2 SNEGSKA (reference sequence). Trimming removed 3 bases from V and 3 bases from J, with 5 bases in between. CDR3 residues: CSARSDYGYTF. The CDR3 DNA reads TGCAGTGCTAGGTCGGACTATGGCTACACCTTC.

V and J are TRBV27 and TRBJ2-5, with D unclear. The germline V gene encodes CDR1 MNHEY and CDR2 SMNVEV (reference sequence). This CDR3 comprises 14 residues. Trimming took 5 bases from V and 2 from J, leaving 12 bases between them. For the CDR3, the DNA is TGTGCCAGCAGTCATACCCTTTTACAAGAGACCCAGTACTTC. Translation: CASSHTLLQETQYF.

This chain joins TRBV13 and TRBJ2-3; D is perhaps TRBD2 (5 bases). CDR1 is PRHDT, CDR2 FYEKMQ, per germline (reference sequence). V was clipped by 5 bases and J by 6 bases, with 21 bases between them. The CDR3 spans 16 residues. The DNA of the CDR3 is TGTGCCAGCAGCCGCGACCCTAGAGGTGTAGCGGATACGCAGTATTTT. It translates to CASSRDPRGVADTQYF.

V usage is TRBV4-1 and J usage is TRBJ1-2, with D perhaps matching TRBD1 (6 bases). The CDR3 runs to 13 residues. Trimming removed 2 bases from V and 2 bases from J, with 6 bases in between. Looked up from germline, CDR1 is MGHRA and CDR2 is YSYEKL. CDR3 region: CASSQTGNYGYTF. The DNA of the CDR3 is TGCGCCAGCAGCCAAACAGGGAACTATGGCTACACCTTC.

V and J are TRBV13 and TRBJ1-1; D ambiguous. This CDR3 is built from 13 residues. V lost 5 bases and J 8 bases, leaving 15 bases between the germline ends. Per the germline V gene, CDR1 is PRHDT and CDR2 is FYEKMQ (reference sequence). The CDR3 reads CASSLSRGPEAFF. In DNA form, the CDR3 reads TGTGCCAGCAGCCTTTCTCGTGGACCAGAAGCTTTCTTT.

The chain couples TRBV12-5 to TRBJ1-3, with TRBD1 as a possible D gene (5 bases). This CDR3 region has 17 residues. V shed 9 bases and J shed 4 bases, with 25 bases lying between them. Germline V gene sequence: CDR1 LGHNT, CDR2 FRNRAP. The CDR3 sequence: CASHFYPEGLLGNTIYF. The CDR3 coding sequence is TGTGCTAGCCACTTTTACCCCGAGGGGCTTTTGGGAAACACCATATATTTT.

The chain joins TRBV7-2 to TRBJ2-7; D gene unclear. The CDR3 is 13 amino acids. The V end was cut by 1 base, the J end by 7 bases, with 11 bases between. The V gene's germline CDR1 is SGHTA and CDR2 FQGNSA. Here the CDR3 reads CASSLVAAGEQYV. DNA for the CDR3: TGTGCCAGCAGCTTAGTTGCGGCAGGTGAGCAGTACGTC.

CDR3 protein: CASRWASGGAPGYNEQFF. CDR3 DNA: TGCGCCAGCAGATGGGCTAGCGGGGGGGCGCCGGGGTACAATGAGCAGTTCTTC. The chain carries TRBV10-2 and TRBJ2-1; 12 bases map to TRBD2. J lost 4 bases, V lost 6 bases, and 13 bases had no gene match. Germline CDR1 and CDR2: WSHSY and SAAADI. There are 18 residues in the CDR3.

V and J are TRBV7-9 and TRBJ2-4; 10 bases align to TRBD1. V was clipped by 4 bases and J by 8 bases; unmatched bases: 5. The CDR3 spans 14 residues. Germline V gives CDR1 SEHNR, CDR2 FQNEAQ (reference sequence). CDR3 nucleotides: TGTGCCAGCAGCTCGACAGGGGGCGAGGACATTCAGTACTTC. It codes for CASSSTGGEDIQYF.

The gene calls are TRBV27 and TRBJ2-6; D gene uncertain. The CDR3 sequence is 15 residues long. Germline loops: CDR1 MNHEY, CDR2 SMNVEV (reference sequence). Trimming removed 5 bases at V and 1 base at J, with 9 bases between. Here the CDR3 reads CASSVQSSGANVLTF. The DNA of the CDR3 is TGTGCCAGCAGTGTACAGTCGTCTGGGGCCAACGTCCTGACTTTC.

This rearrangement joins TRBV5-1 to TRBJ2-7; the D gene is possibly TRBD1 (7 bases). Germline V CDR1 and CDR2: SGHRS, YFSETQ. The CDR3 has 17 amino acids. Trimming removed 1 base at V and 1 base at J, with 18 bases between. For the CDR3, the DNA is TGCGCCAGCAGCTTGAACAGGGGAGGACTACTGTCCTACGAGCAGTACTTC. This codes for CASSLNRGGLLSYEQYF.